This TCR beta chain comes out of a study of blood T cell repertoires in COVID-19. On the study more broadly: COVID-19 samples collected from the United States, Italy and Spain covered acute and convalescent phases.

CDR1 and CDR2 (germline): SGHNT, YYREEE (reference sequence). The CDR3 consists of 17 residues. After removal of 2 bases from V and 0 bases from J, the junction contained 7 bases not matched to a gene. Sequencing was performed with immunoSEQ multiplex PCR; in TCRdb, only in-frame clones are kept and a portion is missing. The data show fewer than 200,000 clones, 92% seen once. The chain links TRBV5-4 to TRBJ1-4; 7 bases are a match to TRBD1. The source of this sequence is a man aged 25 to 40 with COVID-19, enrolled during active disease. Sequenced sample: peripheral blood. The CDR3 sequence is CASSLQTGPPTNEKLFF. The CDR3 bases are TGTGCCAGCAGCTTACAGACAGGGCCACCAACTAATGAAAAACTGTTTTTT.